Following are 21 T cell receptor beta chains from one sample sequenced in a study of long-term antiretroviral therapy in people with HIV. Investigators performed immunoSEQ version v3.0 at survey level. Sequenced by immunoSEQ multiplex PCR; TCRdb stores in-frame clones only, minus some. The table records 19,000 or so clones, 80% of them present only once. The material sequenced was unsorted PBMCs, taken 0.2 years after starting antiretroviral therapy. The receptors come from a woman in her thirties or forties with HIV.

About this clone: A read error may produce the germline difference seen at one junction end. The V and J genes are TRBV7-8 and TRBJ1-2; tentative D call: TRBD1 (6 bases). CDR1 and CDR2 (germline): SGHVS, FQNEAQ. There are 16 residues in the CDR3. CDR3 nucleotide sequence: TGTGCCAGCACCTTAGGGGCCCAGGACAGTAACTATGGCTACACCTTC. This sequence encodes CASTLGAQDSNYGYTF.

V gene TRBV6-5 combines with J gene TRBJ2-1, with 8 bases matching TRBD1. The CDR3 spans 14 residues. V trimming: 2 bases; J trimming: 15 bases; junction bases outside the gene matches: 12. Germline CDR1 and CDR2: MNHEY and SVGAGI. This CDR3 is CASSYRSIRDRRFF. CDR3 DNA: TGTGCCAGCAGTTACCGTTCTATCCGGGACAGGCGGTTCTTC.

This sequence joins TRBV7-8 and TRBJ2-5; perhaps TRBD2 as D (5 bases). V lost 5 bases, J lost 5 bases, and 18 bases lay in between. CDR3 length equals 15 residues. Germline V gene sequence: CDR1 SGHVS, CDR2 FQNEAQ. Written as DNA, the CDR3 is TGTGCCAGCAGCGATGGGTCCGGGGTGGGGGAGACCCAGTACTTC. Its translation: CASSDGSGVGETQYF.

The chain combines TRBV9 with TRBJ1-1; possible D gene TRBD1, 5 bases. CDR3 length equals 14 residues. CDR1 and CDR2 from the germline V gene are SGDLS and YYNGEE. V lost 0 bases and J 3 bases, leaving 9 bases between the germline ends. The CDR3, as DNA: TGTGCCAGCAGCGTAGACGAGGGACACACTGAAGCTTTCTTT. It yields the protein CASSVDEGHTEAFF. Together with reference TRBV9 and TRBJ1-1, the CDR3 gives the full variable domain: DSGVTQTPKHLITATGQRVTLRCSPRSGDLSVYWYQQSLDQGLQFLIQYYNGEERAKGNILERFSAQQFPDLHSELNLSSLELGDSALYFCASSVDEGHTEAFFGQGTRLTVV.

In its sample, this clone was seen a few times. The V gene is TRBV6-5, the J gene TRBJ1-1; D possibly corresponds to TRBD1 (5 bases). The ends were cut back, 2 bases at V and 6 bases at J, with 16 bases in the middle. This CDR3 has 15 amino acids. The germline V gene has CDR1 MNHEY and CDR2 SVGAGI. Written as DNA, the CDR3 is TGTGCCAGCAGTTACGGTGACAGTCCGTACGCTGAAGCTTTCTTT. Translating gives CASSYGDSPYAEAFF.

This clone was seen a few times. The rearrangement uses TRBV4-2 and TRBJ2-7, with TRBD2 identical over 8 bases. J was trimmed by 4 bases and V by 0 bases; bases with no gene match: 5. Germline CDR1 is LGHNA and CDR2 is YNFKEQ. The CDR3 loop spans 15 amino acids. The CDR3 bases are TGTGCCAGCAGCCAAGATCCCGCGGGAGGTTACGAGCAGTACTTC. Translation: CASSQDPAGGYEQYF.

The chain is built from TRBV5-1 and TRBJ2-3; no reliable D call. CDR1 is SGHRS and CDR2 is YFSETQ in the germline V gene. The CDR3 spans 14 residues. Trimming cost V 7 bases and J 4 bases, with 16 bases left between them. The CDR3 DNA reads TGCGCCAGCGCCCAGATCTGGGGTTCAGATACGCAGTATTTT. Translation: CASAQIWGSDTQYF.

This chain connects TRBV7-8 to TRBJ1-3, with D perhaps TRBD1 (5 bases). The V and J ends lost 5 bases and 2 bases respectively, with 13 bases between them. There are 15 residues in the CDR3. Germline lookup yields CDR1 SGHVS and CDR2 FQNEAQ. This CDR3 reads CASSPEGTAGNTIYF. For the CDR3, the DNA is TGTGCCAGCAGCCCAGAAGGGACGGCTGGAAACACCATATATTTT.

This chain joins TRBV2 and TRBJ1-1; D possibly corresponds to TRBD1 (5 bases). CDR3 size: 15 residues. Germline assignment: CDR1 SNHLY and CDR2 FYNNEI. Trimming removed 1 base from V and 5 bases from J, with 14 bases in between. Here the CDR3 reads CASSEDGGGYTEAFF. Written as DNA, the CDR3 is TGTGCCAGCAGTGAAGATGGGGGGGGTTATACTGAAGCTTTCTTT.

This clone was counted once. This chain links TRBV10-3 with TRBJ2-3; 8 bases match TRBD1. Germline V lookup: CDR1 ENHRY, CDR2 SYGVKD. This CDR3 comprises 14 residues. With V trimmed by 5 bases and J by 5 bases, 6 bases remained unmatched. CDR3 region: CAISKGQGEDTQYF. CDR3 DNA: TGTGCCATCAGTAAAGGACAGGGTGAAGATACGCAGTATTTT.

This chain links TRBV10-1 with TRBJ2-1; 7 nucleotides agree with TRBD2. Germline V CDR1 and CDR2: WNHNN, SYGVQD (reference sequence). CDR3 size: 15 residues. V dropped 4 bases and J dropped 5; count of bases not matched to a gene: 8. CDR3 protein: CASSGEGLGHNEQFF. CDR3 bases: TGCGCCAGCAGTGGGGAGGGATTGGGACACAATGAGCAGTTCTTC.

Here the CDR3 DNA reads TGTGCCAGCAGCTTAGGCGCAGGGGGCACCGGGGAGCTGTTTTTT. Its translation: CASSLGAGGTGELFF. This chain joins TRBV7-9 and TRBJ2-2, with TRBD1 matching over 7 bases. This CDR3 is built from 15 residues. V was clipped by 1 base and J by 4 bases; unmatched bases: 3. Germline V CDR1 and CDR2: SEHNR, FQNEAQ (reference sequence).

The chain couples TRBV4-1 to TRBJ2-5; TRBD2 is a possible D gene (5 bases). V was pared by 2 bases and J by 6 bases, with 16 bases between. Germline lookup yields CDR1 MGHRA and CDR2 YSYEKL. This CDR3 spans 15 amino acids. The CDR3 loop reads CASSQLLAGGQTQYF. Written as DNA, the CDR3 is TGCGCCAGCAGCCAACTTCTCGCAGGCGGGCAGACCCAGTACTTC.

This clone was seen a few times. The V and J genes are TRBV6-5 and TRBJ1-2; TRBD1 aligns across 9 bases. The V gene end was trimmed by 2 bases and the J gene end by 8 bases; junction bases not matched to a gene: 3. The CDR3 runs to 13 residues. In germline, CDR1 is MNHEY, CDR2 SVGAGI. CDR3 DNA: TGTGCCAGCAGTTACGGGACAGGGAGCGGCTACACCTTC. Translation: CASSYGTGSGYTF.

The J gene is TRBJ2-1, the V gene TRBV11-2; D gene ambiguous. Trimming left V 1 base short and J 7 bases short, with 8 bases between. The V gene's germline CDR1 is SGHAT and CDR2 FQNNGV. The CDR3 consists of 13 residues. This chain's CDR3 is CASSLVTFNEQFF. The CDR3 DNA is TGTGCCAGCAGCTTAGTTACCTTTAATGAGCAGTTCTTC.

This clone was observed a few times. This chain links TRBV6-5 with TRBJ2-5; D not resolved. Trimming left V 8 bases short and J 5 bases short, with 12 bases between. The germline gives CDR1 MNHEY, CDR2 SVGAGI. The CDR3 consists of 12 residues. CDR3 DNA: TGTGCCAGCCGCCCCCTCAGTGAGACCCAGTACTTC. This translates into CASRPLSETQYF.

The gene calls are TRBV18 and TRBJ2-5; TRBD1 aligns across 9 bases. Germline CDR1 is KGHSH and CDR2 is LQKENI. V lost 3 bases, J lost 5 bases, and 7 bases stayed unmatched. The CDR3 covers 15 residues. This CDR3 reads CASSPRDREEETQYF. Written as DNA, the CDR3 is TGTGCCAGCTCACCCAGGGACAGGGAAGAGGAGACCCAGTACTTC.

This rearrangement joins TRBV19 to TRBJ2-7; TRBD2 might be the D (6 bases). This CDR3 comprises 13 residues. CDR1 is LNHDA and CDR2 is SQIVND in the germline V gene (reference sequence). V was cut by 0 bases and J by 7 bases, with 10 bases left in between. This chain's CDR3 is CASSIEGGKEQYF. The CDR3 region has the DNA TGTGCCAGTAGTATAGAGGGCGGGAAAGAGCAGTACTTC.

The CDR3 is CASSFDGVSQPQHF. DNA for the CDR3: TGTGCCAGCAGTTTCGACGGGGTATCTCAGCCCCAGCATTTT. The rearrangement links TRBV25-1 to TRBJ1-5; D remains ambiguous. Germline lookup yields CDR1 MGHDK and CDR2 SYGVNS. The CDR3 has 14 residues. Between the trimmed V and J ends, which lost 5 bases and 6 bases, there was a span of 14 bases. The full variable domain, its missing parts supplied by reference TRBV25-1 and TRBJ1-5, is EADIYQTPRYLVIGTGKKITLECSQTMGHDKMYWYQQDPGMELHLIHYSYGVNSTEKGDLSSESTVSRIRTEHFPLTLESARPSHTSQYLCASSFDGVSQPQHFGDGTRLSIL.

The chain links TRBV9 to TRBJ2-7; D assignment may be TRBD1 or TRBD2 (5 bases each). Trimming took off 0 bases at V and 2 bases at J, with 15 bases between the two ends. Germline lookup yields CDR1 SGDLS and CDR2 YYNGEE. The CDR3 is 16 amino acids. This CDR3 reads CASSVAPGWGTYEQYF. The CDR3 DNA reads as TGTGCCAGCAGCGTAGCCCCCGGGTGGGGGACCTACGAGCAGTACTTC.

Only a few counts were recorded for this clone. This chain links TRBV5-4 with TRBJ2-3; 13 bases match TRBD2. Unmatched junction bases numbered 1, after V lost 3 bases and J lost 0 bases. CDR1 is SGHNT, CDR2 YYREEE, per germline (reference sequence). The CDR3 loop spans 16 amino acids. The CDR3 is CASSSGLAGSTDTQYF. The CDR3 bases are TGTGCCAGCAGCTCGGGACTAGCGGGGAGCACAGATACGCAGTATTTT.